The text below deals with one TCR beta chain. The target antigen is unknown. The trim removed 5 bases at V and 5 bases at J, leaving 10 bases unmatched. This CDR3 is built from 17 residues. Germline V lookup: CDR1 SGHVS, CDR2 FQNEAQ. The sample belongs to a study of cytomegalovirus exposure and HLA in healthy donors. Study-wide results and caveats: Upon later analysis, HLA-associated TCR beta chains proved more clonally expanded than other, equally common chains. In a later analysis, donors in an Asian-associated ancestry cluster reportedly had fewer N-insertions in productive TCRs than the cohort mean. Sequencing likely generated an artifact that appeared as a cluster of highly shared sequence variants.

The PCR contained 60 Vbeta and 13 Jbeta primers. Sequenced by immunoSEQ multiplex PCR; TCRdb stores in-frame clones only, minus some. The profile covers 150,000 to 200,000 clones, with roughly three quarters appearing a single time and about 7.7% taken by the ten largest. The sequence derives from a middle-aged woman in good health and CMV-seropositive. The source material was PBMCs. The chain links TRBV7-8 to TRBJ1-6; 9 bases fit TRBD1. CDR3 bases: TGTGCCAGCAGCCCCGGGACAGGGTCGTTGGATAATTCACCCCTCCACTTT. It is translated as CASSPGTGSLDNSPLHF.